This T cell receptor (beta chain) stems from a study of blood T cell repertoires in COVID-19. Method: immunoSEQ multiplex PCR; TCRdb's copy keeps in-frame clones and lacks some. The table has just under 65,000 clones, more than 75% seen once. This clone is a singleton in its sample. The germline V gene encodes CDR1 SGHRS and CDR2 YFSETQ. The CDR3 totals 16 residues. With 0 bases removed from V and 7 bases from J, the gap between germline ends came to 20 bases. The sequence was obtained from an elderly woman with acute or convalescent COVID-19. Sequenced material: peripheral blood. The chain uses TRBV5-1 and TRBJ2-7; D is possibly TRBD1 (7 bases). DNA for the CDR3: TGCGCCAGCAGCTTGGATCTCCGGGCGGCAGGGGGGGAGCAGTACTTC. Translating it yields CASSLDLRAAGGEQYF.